One and the same sample provided the 13 T cell receptor beta chains below, sequenced in a study of cytomegalovirus exposure and HLA in healthy donors. It was with 60 Vbeta and 13 Jbeta primers that the PCR ran. Measured with immunoSEQ multiplex PCR; TCRdb has only the in-frame clones, and not every one. The table shows fewer than 85,000 clones, with roughly 72% occurring only once. Sequences were obtained from PBMCs. These receptors came from a middle-aged woman in good health and CMV-seropositive.

The CDR3 protein is CASSVGTSGGVVYNEQFF. DNA of the CDR3: TGTGCCAGCAGCGTAGGGACTAGCGGGGGAGTAGTCTACAATGAGCAGTTCTTC. The chain recombines TRBV9 with TRBJ2-1; 13 bases align to TRBD2. CDR1 is SGDLS and CDR2 is YYNGEE in the germline V gene. V trimming: 0 bases; J trimming: 3 bases; junction bases outside the gene matches: 6. The CDR3 extends over 18 amino acids.

The DNA for the CDR3 is TGTGCCAGCAGCCCCGGGTCCTACTACGAGCAGTACTTC. It translates to CASSPGSYYEQYF. The chain combines TRBV5-6 with TRBJ2-7; no clear D gene. The CDR3 is 13 amino acids. Deletions cut 4 bases from V and 3 bases from J, with 11 bases between. Per the germline V gene, CDR1 is SGHDT and CDR2 is YYEEEE.

The V and J genes are TRBV5-1 and TRBJ1-2, with 8 positions matching TRBD1. The CDR3 spans 15 residues. The germline V gene encodes CDR1 SGHRS and CDR2 YFSETQ. Unmatched junction bases numbered 5, after V lost 0 bases and J lost 4 bases. The CDR3 region has the DNA TGCGCCAGCAGCTTGGCTCTGACAGGGGCCTATGGCTACACCTTC. It specifies CASSLALTGAYGYTF.

The DNA for the CDR3 is TGTGCCAGCAATAACAGGTTCGGCGAGCAGTACTTC. Translation gives CASNNRFGEQYF. The chain links TRBV28 to TRBJ2-7, with D maybe TRBD1 (5 bases). V lost 7 bases and J lost 6, with 13 bases in between. CDR1 is MDHEN, CDR2 SYDVKM, per germline. This CDR3 region has 12 residues. Based on the CDR3 plus reference TRBV28 and TRBJ2-7, the full variable domain is DVKVTQSSRYLVKRTGEKVFLECVQDMDHENMFWYRQDPGLGLRLIYFSYDVKMKEKGDIPEGYSVSREKKERFSLILESASTNQTSMYLCASNNRFGEQYFGPGTRLTVT.

The V call is TRBV7-8, the J call TRBJ2-7; the D gene is possibly TRBD2 (6 bases). V was trimmed by 2 bases and J by 0 bases, leaving 14 bases between them. The CDR3 runs 16 residues. Germline V lookup: CDR1 SGHVS, CDR2 FQNEAQ. CDR3 sequence: CASSLRSGPSSYEQYF. For the CDR3, the DNA is TGTGCCAGCAGCTTACGGAGCGGGCCGAGCTCCTACGAGCAGTACTTC. The variable domain in full, completed from reference TRBV7-8 and TRBJ2-7, reads GAGVSQSPRYKVAKRGQDVALRCDPISGHVSLFWYQQALGQGPEFLTYFQNEAQLDKSGLPSDRFFAERPEGSVSTLKIQRTQQEDSAVYLCASSLRSGPSSYEQYFGPGTRLTVT.

This clone was observed once. The CDR3 coding sequence is TGTGCCAGCAGCCTGCTAAGGGACAGAGATAATGAAAAACTGTTTTTT. Its protein product is CASSLLRDRDNEKLFF. This chain uses TRBV7-9 with TRBJ1-4, with 7 bases that match TRBD1. This CDR3 region has 16 residues. V lost 5 bases and J lost 4; bases outside the gene matches: 10. Germline V gene sequence: CDR1 SEHNR, CDR2 FQNEAQ (reference sequence).

The V and J genes are TRBV5-1 and TRBJ2-7; 7 nucleotides match TRBD1. The CDR3 is 14 amino acids. CDR1 and CDR2 from the germline V gene are SGHRS and YFSETQ. After removal of 0 bases from V and 6 bases from J, the junction contained 6 bases not matched to a gene. The CDR3 loop reads CASSLGQGSSEQYF. The DNA for the CDR3 is TGCGCCAGCAGCTTGGGACAGGGAAGTTCCGAGCAGTACTTC.

The chain is built from TRBV7-9 and TRBJ2-5; 11 bases map to TRBD2. Germline assignment: CDR1 SEHNR and CDR2 FQNEAQ (reference sequence). The CDR3 loop spans 15 amino acids. The ends lost 4 bases at V and 5 bases at J; junction bases unmatched: 6. In DNA, the CDR3 is TGTGCCAGCAGCTATAGCGGGGGGGCTCTGGAGACCCAGTACTTC. Translation: CASSYSGGALETQYF.

V and J are TRBV5-1 and TRBJ1-5; D gene unclear. Deletions cut 0 bases from V and 1 base from J, with 8 bases between. Germline CDR1 reads SGHRS; CDR2 reads YFSETQ. CDR3 length: 15 residues. CDR3 nucleotides: TGCGCCAGCAGCTTGGGCGGTCTCAGCAATCAGCCCCAGCATTTT. It is translated as CASSLGGLSNQPQHF.

This sequence joins TRBV27 and TRBJ2-5; no firm D call. Germline V gives CDR1 MNHEY, CDR2 SMNVEV (reference sequence). This CDR3 has 11 residues. Trimming pared 6 bases from V and 5 bases from J, leaving 7 bases between. The CDR3 bases are TGTGCCAGCAGAGCTCGGGAGACCCAGTACTTC. Translated, it gives CASRARETQYF.

This chain connects TRBV28 to TRBJ2-2, with 9 nucleotides matching TRBD1. CDR3 length: 15 residues. CDR1 and CDR2 (germline): MDHEN, SYDVKM. J gave up 3 bases and V 2 bases, and 1 base lay outside the gene matches. The CDR3 DNA is TGTGCCAGCAGTTTAACAGGGGGCCACACCGGGGAGCTGTTTTTT. This sequence encodes CASSLTGGHTGELFF. Supplemented by reference TRBV28 and TRBJ2-2, the full variable domain reads DVKVTQSSRYLVKRTGEKVFLECVQDMDHENMFWYRQDPGLGLRLIYFSYDVKMKEKGDIPEGYSVSREKKERFSLILESASTNQTSMYLCASSLTGGHTGELFFGEGSRLTVL.

The rearrangement joins TRBV4-1 to TRBJ1-2; a possible D gene is TRBD1 (5 bases). Trimming removed 0 bases from V and 2 bases from J, with 13 bases in between. The CDR3 covers 16 residues. Germline values: CDR1 MGHRA, CDR2 YSYEKL. CDR3 residues: CASSQDLLTANYGYTF. The DNA for the CDR3 is TGCGCCAGCAGCCAAGATTTGTTGACAGCGAACTATGGCTACACCTTC.

This sequence joins TRBV6-1 and TRBJ1-5, with D perhaps TRBD1 (5 bases). V dropped 8 bases and J dropped 4 bases, with 12 bases sitting between them. Looked up from germline, CDR1 is MNHNS and CDR2 is SASEGT. CDR3 length: 13 residues. CDR3 in DNA: TGTGCCAGCTCGACAGACTTTAATCAGCCCCAGCATTTT. It is translated as CASSTDFNQPQHF.